Detailed here is one TCR beta chain. Its target is unknown. Trimming at V came to 3 bases and at J to 5 bases, leaving 12 bases not matched to a gene. In germline, CDR1 is SQVTM, CDR2 ANQGSEA. There are 16 residues in the CDR3. PCR employed 60 Vbeta and 13 Jbeta primers. Profiled with immunoSEQ multiplex PCR; TCRdb holds only in-frame clones, not every one. The sample includes around 170,000 clones, less than 75% seen only once; the top ten take 1.5%. These donors counted as nominally healthy when sampled, but unrecorded immune exposures were likely. This sample stems from a study of cytomegalovirus exposure and HLA in healthy donors. Study-wide results and limits: Immune exposure information comprised only CMV serostatus. Presence/absence analyses took donor sequencing depth as roughly uniform.

This chain uses TRBV29-1 with TRBJ2-1, with 8 bases fitting TRBD1. This receptor was taken from a girl aged 10-17 years in good health and CMV-seronegative. Input material: PBMCs. CDR3 residues: CSVDTDRGLPNNEQFF. The CDR3 bases are TGCAGCGTTGATACCGACAGGGGTCTCCCTAACAATGAGCAGTTCTTC.